This is a list of T cell receptor beta chains from one sample in a study of lymphopenia after photon versus proton radiotherapy. This table comes from immunoSEQ multiplex PCR, and its TCRdb copy is limited to in-frame clones, with some not included. The sample lists some 42,000 clones, about four fifths occurring once. The sequencing used peripheral blood, collected from a patient treated with proton-based radiotherapy. The receptors stem from a woman aged 65 to 85 with pancreatic cancer. CDR3s include the opening cysteine and the closing phenylalanine or tryptophan. Fields, in order: clone size, J gene, V gene, D gene, CDR3 DNA, CDR3 protein. D genes are given only for firm matches. Not all rows give a size; the values are once, few, many and, for expanded clones, a class.

clone_size: few; j_call: TRBJ1-1; v_call: TRBV2; d_call: -; cdr3_nt: TGTGCCAGCAGTGAAGAGGGCCGGATTGACACTGAAGCTTTCTTT; cdr3_aa: CASSEEGRIDTEAFF
clone_size: -; j_call: TRBJ2-3; v_call: TRBV15; d_call: -; cdr3_nt: TGTGCCACCAGCGGGGGACTTCTTCAGTATTTT; cdr3_aa: CATSGGLLQYF
clone_size: -; j_call: TRBJ1-1; v_call: TRBV6-5; d_call: TRBD1; cdr3_nt: TGTGCCAGCAGTAGGCCAGGGGGCCGGTACACTGAAGCTTTCTTT; cdr3_aa: CASSRPGGRYTEAFF
clone_size: -; j_call: TRBJ1-1; v_call: TRBV29-1; d_call: -; cdr3_nt: TGCAGCGTTGATCGGGGGGGAAAGGGCACTGAAGCTTTCTTT; cdr3_aa: CSVDRGGKGTEAFF
clone_size: -; j_call: TRBJ1-1; v_call: TRBV6-5; d_call: -; cdr3_nt: TGTGCCAGCAGTTACAGTCCAGGGGTGGGAACTGAAGCTTTCTTT; cdr3_aa: CASSYSPGVGTEAFF
clone_size: -; j_call: TRBJ2-7; v_call: TRBV5-1; d_call: TRBD2; cdr3_nt: TGCGCCAGCAGGGATACTAGCGGGATCAACGAGCAGTACTTC; cdr3_aa: CASRDTSGINEQYF
clone_size: once; j_call: TRBJ2-7; v_call: TRBV19; d_call: -; cdr3_nt: TGTGCCAGTAGTATAGCAGGGCAGGGGAGTGCTTCCGAGCAGTACTTC; cdr3_aa: CASSIAGQGSASEQYF
clone_size: -; j_call: TRBJ2-2; v_call: TRBV6-5; d_call: -; cdr3_nt: TGTGCCAGCAATTCCCAGGGGAACACCGGGGAGCTGTTTTTT; cdr3_aa: CASNSQGNTGELFF
clone_size: -; j_call: TRBJ1-1; v_call: TRBV28; d_call: -; cdr3_nt: TGTGCCAGCAGTTTCACCCGAAAAGACAGTTATGGCGTGAACACTGAAGCTTTCTTT; cdr3_aa: CASSFTRKDSYGVNTEAFF
clone_size: -; j_call: TRBJ2-1; v_call: TRBV30; d_call: TRBD2; cdr3_nt: TGTGCCTGGAGTGGAATAGCGGGAGTGGGTGAGCAGTTCTTC; cdr3_aa: CAWSGIAGVGEQFF
clone_size: -; j_call: TRBJ2-7; v_call: TRBV28; d_call: -; cdr3_nt: TGTGCCAGCAGCCGTGGAGGATCCTACGAGCAGTACTTC; cdr3_aa: CASSRGGSYEQYF
clone_size: -; j_call: TRBJ1-5; v_call: TRBV6-1; d_call: -; cdr3_nt: TGTGCCAGCAGTGAACCCCCCATAGGGCTCACGAGCAATCAGCCCCAGCATTTT; cdr3_aa: CASSEPPIGLTSNQPQHF
clone_size: once; j_call: TRBJ2-7; v_call: TRBV9; d_call: TRBD2; cdr3_nt: TGTGCCAGCAGCGTGCTGACTAGCAGCTACGAGCAGTACTTC; cdr3_aa: CASSVLTSSYEQYF
clone_size: -; j_call: TRBJ1-5; v_call: TRBV19; d_call: TRBD1; cdr3_nt: TGTGCCAGTAGTCGGGCGGGACAGGGTGGTCAGCCCCAGCATTTT; cdr3_aa: CASSRAGQGGQPQHF
clone_size: once; j_call: TRBJ2-3; v_call: TRBV2; d_call: -; cdr3_nt: TGTGCCAGCAGTGATCAAGGGTCTAGCACAGATACGCAGTATTTT; cdr3_aa: CASSDQGSSTDTQYF
clone_size: -; j_call: TRBJ1-1; v_call: TRBV19; d_call: -; cdr3_nt: TGTGCCAGTAGTGCCGACAGAAACACTGAAGCTTTCTTT; cdr3_aa: CASSADRNTEAFF
clone_size: -; j_call: TRBJ1-5; v_call: TRBV19; d_call: TRBD1; cdr3_nt: TGTGCCAGTAGTACAGACAGGGGCAATCAGCCCCAGCATTTT; cdr3_aa: CASSTDRGNQPQHF
clone_size: -; j_call: TRBJ2-1; v_call: TRBV7-2; d_call: TRBD1; cdr3_nt: TGTGCCAGCAGGCCTACAGGGGGGAATGAGCAGTTCTTC; cdr3_aa: CASRPTGGNEQFF
clone_size: -; j_call: TRBJ1-3; v_call: TRBV5-1; d_call: -; cdr3_nt: TGCGCCAGCACCCCGACTACAGGAAACACCATATATTTT; cdr3_aa: CASTPTTGNTIYF
clone_size: -; j_call: TRBJ1-1; v_call: TRBV7-2; d_call: -; cdr3_nt: TGTGCCAGTCAGTCCGGGGAAGCTTTCTTT; cdr3_aa: CASQSGEAFF
clone_size: -; j_call: TRBJ1-5; v_call: TRBV19; d_call: -; cdr3_nt: TGTGCCAGTAATCCCCAAGGGGGGAGGGAGCATCAGCCCCAGCATTTT; cdr3_aa: CASNPQGGREHQPQHF
clone_size: -; j_call: TRBJ1-1; v_call: TRBV2; d_call: TRBD1; cdr3_nt: TGTGCCAGCAGTAAACGTACAGGGGGGAACACTGAAGCTTTCTTT; cdr3_aa: CASSKRTGGNTEAFF
clone_size: -; j_call: TRBJ2-5; v_call: TRBV7-2; d_call: -; cdr3_nt: TGTGCCAGCAGCTTGGCGGGAAGTGAGACCCAGTACTTC; cdr3_aa: CASSLAGSETQYF
clone_size: -; j_call: TRBJ2-1; v_call: TRBV19; d_call: TRBD2; cdr3_nt: TGTGCCAGTAATCCGGGAGGGCCAAACAATGAGCAGTTCTTC; cdr3_aa: CASNPGGPNNEQFF
clone_size: -; j_call: TRBJ1-5; v_call: TRBV30; d_call: TRBD1; cdr3_nt: TGTGCCTGGAGTGTAGGGACAGCCAATCAGCCCCAGCATTTT; cdr3_aa: CAWSVGTANQPQHF
clone_size: -; j_call: TRBJ1-1; v_call: TRBV28; d_call: -; cdr3_nt: TGTGCCAGCAGTTTGGTACAGGAGGTCACTGAAGCTTTCTTT; cdr3_aa: CASSLVQEVTEAFF
clone_size: -; j_call: TRBJ2-7; v_call: TRBV6-1; d_call: TRBD1; cdr3_nt: TGTGCCAGCAGTGTAGTCCGGGGACAGCACTACGAGCAGTACTTC; cdr3_aa: CASSVVRGQHYEQYF
clone_size: -; j_call: TRBJ2-3; v_call: TRBV27; d_call: TRBD1; cdr3_nt: TGTGCCAGCAGTTCCCGACAGGGGGGCTTCGATACGCAGTATTTT; cdr3_aa: CASSSRQGGFDTQYF
clone_size: -; j_call: TRBJ1-1; v_call: TRBV19; d_call: TRBD1; cdr3_nt: TGTGCCAGTAGTAGCCCCAGACAGGGAGGGAACACTGAAGCTTTCTTT; cdr3_aa: CASSSPRQGGNTEAFF
clone_size: -; j_call: TRBJ2-1; v_call: TRBV10-3; d_call: -; cdr3_nt: TGTGCCATCAGTGAGTCGAAGGGTCGGGGTGAGCAGTTCTTC; cdr3_aa: CAISESKGRGEQFF
clone_size: -; j_call: TRBJ1-5; v_call: TRBV28; d_call: -; cdr3_nt: TGTGCCAGCAGTTCGATGGGGGAGCGGCAGCCCCAGCATTTT; cdr3_aa: CASSSMGERQPQHF
clone_size: -; j_call: TRBJ2-1; v_call: TRBV5-6; d_call: TRBD1; cdr3_nt: TGTGCCAGCAGCAGGACAGGGACCTCCTACAATGAGCAGTTCTTC; cdr3_aa: CASSRTGTSYNEQFF
clone_size: -; j_call: TRBJ1-1; v_call: TRBV2; d_call: -; cdr3_nt: TGTGCCAGCAGCCGGGACGGGAAGAACACTGAAGCTTTCTTT; cdr3_aa: CASSRDGKNTEAFF
clone_size: -; j_call: TRBJ2-3; v_call: TRBV28; d_call: -; cdr3_nt: TGTGCCAGCAGTCCTGACAGGTTCCAGGATACGCAGTATTTT; cdr3_aa: CASSPDRFQDTQYF
clone_size: -; j_call: TRBJ2-1; v_call: TRBV4-3; d_call: TRBD2; cdr3_nt: TGCGCCAGCAGCCAAGGACTAGCCAATGAGCAGTTCTTC; cdr3_aa: CASSQGLANEQFF
clone_size: -; j_call: TRBJ2-3; v_call: TRBV7-2; d_call: -; cdr3_nt: TGTGCCAGCAGCTTAGAAGGGGGTTGGAGCACAGATACGCAGTATTTT; cdr3_aa: CASSLEGGWSTDTQYF
clone_size: -; j_call: TRBJ2-4; v_call: TRBV18; d_call: TRBD1; cdr3_nt: TGTGCCAGCTCTACGACAGGGATAGCCAAAAACATTCAGTACTTC; cdr3_aa: CASSTTGIAKNIQYF
clone_size: -; j_call: TRBJ2-7; v_call: TRBV7-2; d_call: TRBD2; cdr3_nt: TGTGCCAGCAGTGTGGGCGGGAGCTCCTACGAGCAGTACTTC; cdr3_aa: CASSVGGSSYEQYF
clone_size: -; j_call: TRBJ2-7; v_call: TRBV7-2; d_call: -; cdr3_nt: TGTGCCAGCAGCTTAGGGGAACACTACGAGCAGTACTTC; cdr3_aa: CASSLGEHYEQYF
clone_size: few; j_call: TRBJ2-3; v_call: TRBV19; d_call: TRBD2; cdr3_nt: TGTGCCACTGGCGGGAGGACTAGCACAGATACGCAGTATTTT; cdr3_aa: CATGGRTSTDTQYF
clone_size: -; j_call: TRBJ1-1; v_call: TRBV19; d_call: -; cdr3_nt: TGTGCCAGCCGACCCACAAACGTGGGGGGAAACACTGAAGCTTTCTTT; cdr3_aa: CASRPTNVGGNTEAFF
clone_size: few; j_call: TRBJ2-3; v_call: TRBV28; d_call: -; cdr3_nt: TGTGCCAGCAGTTTAGGGCCCGGAATTTTCACAGATACGCAGTATTTT; cdr3_aa: CASSLGPGIFTDTQYF
clone_size: -; j_call: TRBJ2-1; v_call: TRBV5-4; d_call: -; cdr3_nt: TGTGCCAGCAGCCCTACCGGGACCCCCGAAAGTGAGCAGTTCTTC; cdr3_aa: CASSPTGTPESEQFF
clone_size: -; j_call: TRBJ1-1; v_call: TRBV7-6; d_call: -; cdr3_nt: TGTGCCAGCAGCTTATCAGCTGGCACTGAAGCTTTCTTT; cdr3_aa: CASSLSAGTEAFF
clone_size: -; j_call: TRBJ1-5; v_call: TRBV5-1; d_call: -; cdr3_nt: TGCGCCAGCAGCTTGGAAGGAGGACAGCCCCAGCATTTT; cdr3_aa: CASSLEGGQPQHF
clone_size: -; j_call: TRBJ2-7; v_call: TRBV11-2; d_call: -; cdr3_nt: TGTGCCAGCAGCCTTTTCTACGAGCAGTACTTC; cdr3_aa: CASSLFYEQYF
clone_size: -; j_call: TRBJ1-5; v_call: TRBV30; d_call: -; cdr3_nt: TGTGCCTGGAGCGTCGATTATAGCAATCAGCCCCAGCATTTT; cdr3_aa: CAWSVDYSNQPQHF
clone_size: -; j_call: TRBJ2-1; v_call: TRBV4-3; d_call: -; cdr3_nt: TGCGCCAGCAGCCGAGGATCGAGACAGTCCTACAATGAGCAGTTCTTC; cdr3_aa: CASSRGSRQSYNEQFF
clone_size: -; j_call: TRBJ2-7; v_call: TRBV12-5; d_call: -; cdr3_nt: TGTGCTAGTGGTTCCGGCTACGAGCAGTACTTC; cdr3_aa: CASGSGYEQYF
clone_size: -; j_call: TRBJ1-1; v_call: TRBV7-2; d_call: -; cdr3_nt: TGTGCCAGCAGTTCCATCCCCATTATTTTGAACACTGAAGCTTTCTTT; cdr3_aa: CASSSIPIILNTEAFF
clone_size: -; j_call: TRBJ2-7; v_call: TRBV7-9; d_call: -; cdr3_nt: TGTGCCAGCAGCGCCGACAGCACCTACGAGCAGTACTTC; cdr3_aa: CASSADSTYEQYF
clone_size: -; j_call: TRBJ1-2; v_call: TRBV5-4; d_call: TRBD1; cdr3_nt: TGTGCCAGCAGCACCGGGACAGCTTATGGCTACACCTTC; cdr3_aa: CASSTGTAYGYTF
clone_size: -; j_call: TRBJ1-2; v_call: TRBV30; d_call: -; cdr3_nt: TGTGCCTGGAGTGTACTAGAGTCCATCAATAGAGGCTACACCTTC; cdr3_aa: CAWSVLESINRGYTF
clone_size: once; j_call: TRBJ2-5; v_call: TRBV4-1; d_call: TRBD2; cdr3_nt: TGCGCCAGCAGCCCAATAGAGGGGGGACTAGCGGGAGTTGGGCAAGAGACCCAGTACTTC; cdr3_aa: CASSPIEGGLAGVGQETQYF